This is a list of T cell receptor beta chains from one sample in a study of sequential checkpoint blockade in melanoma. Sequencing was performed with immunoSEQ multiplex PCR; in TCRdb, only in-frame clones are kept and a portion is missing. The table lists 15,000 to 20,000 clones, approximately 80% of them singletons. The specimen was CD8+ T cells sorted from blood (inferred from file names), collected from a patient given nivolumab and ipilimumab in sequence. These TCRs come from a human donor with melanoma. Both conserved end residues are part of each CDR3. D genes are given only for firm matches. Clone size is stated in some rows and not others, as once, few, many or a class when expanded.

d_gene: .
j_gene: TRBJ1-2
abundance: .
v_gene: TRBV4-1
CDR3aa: CASSQVGANYGYTF
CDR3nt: TGCGCCAGCAGCCAAGTGGGGGCCAACTATGGCTACACCTTC

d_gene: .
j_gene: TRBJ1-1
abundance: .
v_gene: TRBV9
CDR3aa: CASSETAAGTEAFF
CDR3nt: TGTGCCAGCAGCGAAACAGCAGCGGGCACTGAAGCTTTCTTT

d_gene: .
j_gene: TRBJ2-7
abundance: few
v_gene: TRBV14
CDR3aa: CASSQEGGYEQYF
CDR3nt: TGTGCCAGCAGCCAAGAAGGCGGGTACGAGCAGTACTTC

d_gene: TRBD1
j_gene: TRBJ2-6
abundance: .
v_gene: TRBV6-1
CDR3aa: CASSAVPTGEAGANVLTF
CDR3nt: TGTGCCAGCAGTGCCGTACCGACAGGGGAGGCTGGGGCCAACGTCCTGACTTTC

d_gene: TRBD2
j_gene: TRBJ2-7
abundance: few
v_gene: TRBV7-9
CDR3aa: CASSFGPSGTYEQYF
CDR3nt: TGTGCCAGCAGCTTTGGGCCTAGCGGGACCTACGAGCAGTACTTC

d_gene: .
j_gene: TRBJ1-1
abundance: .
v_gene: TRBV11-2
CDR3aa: CASSLDAGNTEAFF
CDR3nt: TGTGCCAGCAGCTTAGACGCGGGGAACACTGAAGCTTTCTTT

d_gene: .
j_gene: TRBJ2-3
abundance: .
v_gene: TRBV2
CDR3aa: CASSSDQAGRGDTQYF
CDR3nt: TGTGCCAGCAGCTCGGACCAGGCGGGGCGGGGAGATACGCAGTATTTT

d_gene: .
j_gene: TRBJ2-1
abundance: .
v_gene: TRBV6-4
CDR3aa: CATAQAGDSYNEQFF
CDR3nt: TGTGCCACCGCCCAGGCAGGGGACTCCTACAATGAGCAGTTCTTC

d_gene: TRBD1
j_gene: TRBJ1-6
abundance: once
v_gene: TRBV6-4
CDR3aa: CASRSDRGEYSYNSPLHF
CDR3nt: TGTGCCAGCAGGTCGGACAGGGGGGAGTACTCCTATAATTCACCCCTCCACTTT

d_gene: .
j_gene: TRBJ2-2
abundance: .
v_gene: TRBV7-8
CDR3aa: CASSSPGYTGELFF
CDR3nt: TGTGCCAGCAGCTCACCAGGGTACACCGGGGAGCTGTTTTTT

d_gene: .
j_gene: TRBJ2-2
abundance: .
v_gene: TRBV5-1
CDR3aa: CASSLVARGLDTGELFF
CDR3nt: TGCGCCAGCAGCTTGGTTGCGCGGGGTTTAGATACCGGGGAGCTGTTTTTT

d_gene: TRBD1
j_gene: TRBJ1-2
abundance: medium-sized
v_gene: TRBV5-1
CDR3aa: CASSANPGTVNYGYTF
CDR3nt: TGCGCCAGCAGTGCCAATCCCGGGACAGTCAACTATGGCTACACCTTC

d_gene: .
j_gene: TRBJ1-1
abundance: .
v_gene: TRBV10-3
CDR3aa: CAISDYSGMNTEAFF
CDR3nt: TGTGCCATCAGTGATTACTCGGGGATGAACACTGAAGCTTTCTTT

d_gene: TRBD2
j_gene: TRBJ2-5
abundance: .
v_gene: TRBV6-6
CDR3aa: CVVKASGVQETQYF
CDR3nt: TGTGTCGTCAAGGCTAGCGGAGTTCAAGAGACCCAGTACTTC

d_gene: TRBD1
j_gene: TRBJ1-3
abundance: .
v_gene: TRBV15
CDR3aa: CATSRGTGKVNTIYF
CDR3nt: TGTGCCACCAGCAGAGGGACAGGGAAAGTAAACACCATATATTTT

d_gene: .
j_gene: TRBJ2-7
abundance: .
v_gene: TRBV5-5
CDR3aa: CASSLTNQDPYEQYF
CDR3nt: TGTGCCAGCAGCTTAACCAACCAGGATCCCTACGAGCAGTACTTC

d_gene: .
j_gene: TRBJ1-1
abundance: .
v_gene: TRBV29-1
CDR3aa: CSVESRGRYTEAFF
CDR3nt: TGCAGCGTTGAATCAAGGGGCAGGTACACTGAAGCTTTCTTT

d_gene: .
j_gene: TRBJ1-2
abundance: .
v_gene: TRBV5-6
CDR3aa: CASSSGGGPYGYTF
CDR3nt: TGTGCCAGCAGCTCGGGAGGAGGACCCTATGGCTACACCTTC

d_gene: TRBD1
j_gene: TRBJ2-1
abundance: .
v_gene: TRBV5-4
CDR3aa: CASSWTGGELEQFF
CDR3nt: TGTGCCAGCAGCTGGACAGGGGGCGAGTTAGAGCAGTTCTTC

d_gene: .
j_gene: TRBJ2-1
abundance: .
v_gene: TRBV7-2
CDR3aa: CASSKAGPPYNEQFF
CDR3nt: TGTGCCAGCAGCAAAGCAGGGCCTCCATACAATGAGCAGTTCTTC

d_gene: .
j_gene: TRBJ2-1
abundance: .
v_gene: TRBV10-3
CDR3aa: CAIGGSSYNEQFF
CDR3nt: TGTGCCATCGGTGGGAGCTCCTACAATGAGCAGTTCTTC

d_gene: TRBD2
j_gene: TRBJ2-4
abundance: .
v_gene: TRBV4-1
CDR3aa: CASSQEVPVKRGENIQYF
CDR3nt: TGCGCCAGCAGCCAAGAGGTCCCGGTCAAGCGGGGGGAAAACATTCAGTACTTC

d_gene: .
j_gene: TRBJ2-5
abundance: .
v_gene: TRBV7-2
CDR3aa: CASSLSETQYF
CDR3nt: TGTGCCAGCAGCCTATCAGAGACCCAGTACTTC

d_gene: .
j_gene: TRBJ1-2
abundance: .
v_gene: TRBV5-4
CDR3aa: CASSLTGSPLSGYTF
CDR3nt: TGTGCCAGCAGCTTAACGGGGTCCCCCTTGTCCGGCTACACCTTC

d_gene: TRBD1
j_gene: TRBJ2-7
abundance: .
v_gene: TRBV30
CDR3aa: CAWSVGAGGEQYF
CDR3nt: TGTGCCTGGAGTGTTGGGGCAGGGGGCGAGCAGTACTTC

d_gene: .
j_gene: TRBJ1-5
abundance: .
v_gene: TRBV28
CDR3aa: CASSPESNQPQHF
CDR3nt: TGTGCCAGCAGCCCGGAGTCCAATCAGCCCCAGCATTTT

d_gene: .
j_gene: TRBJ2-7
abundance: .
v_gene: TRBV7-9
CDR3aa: CASSPDNYEQYF
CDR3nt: TGTGCCAGCAGCCCTGACAACTACGAGCAGTACTTC

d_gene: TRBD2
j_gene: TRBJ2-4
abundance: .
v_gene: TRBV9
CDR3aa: CASSVGHTGGDIQYF
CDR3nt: TGTGCCAGCAGCGTAGGTCACACTGGGGGGGACATTCAGTACTTC

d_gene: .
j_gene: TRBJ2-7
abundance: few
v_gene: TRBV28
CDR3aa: CASSFREAYEQYF
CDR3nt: TGTGCCAGCAGTTTCCGGGAAGCCTACGAGCAGTACTTC

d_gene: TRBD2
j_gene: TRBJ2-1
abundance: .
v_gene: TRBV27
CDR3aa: CASSPSKSGSNEQFF
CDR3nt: TGTGCCAGCAGTCCATCCAAAAGCGGGAGCAATGAGCAGTTCTTC

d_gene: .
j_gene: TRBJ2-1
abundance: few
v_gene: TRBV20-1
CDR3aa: CSARLQGEQFF
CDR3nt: TGCAGTGCTAGATTACAGGGTGAGCAGTTCTTC

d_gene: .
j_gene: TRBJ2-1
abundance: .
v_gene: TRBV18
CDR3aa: CASSPTEPYNEQFF
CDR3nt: TGTGCCAGCTCACCTACAGAGCCCTACAATGAGCAGTTCTTC

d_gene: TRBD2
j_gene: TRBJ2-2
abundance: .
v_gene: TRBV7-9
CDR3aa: CASSLLPGLAGSSGGELFF
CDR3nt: TGTGCCAGCAGCTTGTTACCGGGACTAGCGGGCTCAAGCGGCGGGGAGCTGTTTTTT

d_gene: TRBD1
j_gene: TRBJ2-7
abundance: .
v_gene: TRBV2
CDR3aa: CASIGTASYEQYF
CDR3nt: TGTGCCAGCATAGGGACAGCATCCTACGAGCAGTACTTC

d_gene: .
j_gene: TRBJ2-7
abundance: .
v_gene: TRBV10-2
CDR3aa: CASSAAREYEQYF
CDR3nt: TGCGCCAGCAGTGCGGCCAGGGAATACGAGCAGTACTTC

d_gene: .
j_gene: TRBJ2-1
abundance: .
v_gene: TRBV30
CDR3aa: CAWSVRGSHNEQFF
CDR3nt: TGTGCCTGGAGTGTTCGTGGGAGTCACAATGAGCAGTTCTTC

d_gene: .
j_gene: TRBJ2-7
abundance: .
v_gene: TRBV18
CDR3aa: CASSPYDEDPYEQYF
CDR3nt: TGTGCCAGCTCACCATATGACGAGGATCCCTACGAGCAGTACTTC

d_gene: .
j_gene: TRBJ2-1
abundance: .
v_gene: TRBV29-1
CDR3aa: CSVARQSYNEQFF
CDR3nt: TGCAGCGTCGCACGACAGTCCTACAATGAGCAGTTCTTC

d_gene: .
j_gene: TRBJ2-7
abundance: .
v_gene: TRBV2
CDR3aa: CASRAVVYEQYF
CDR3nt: TGTGCCAGCAGGGCAGTCGTCTACGAGCAGTACTTC

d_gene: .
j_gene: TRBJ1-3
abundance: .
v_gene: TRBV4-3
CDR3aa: CASSQVPESSGNTIYF
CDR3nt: TGCGCCAGCAGCCAAGTGCCTGAGAGCTCTGGAAACACCATATATTTT

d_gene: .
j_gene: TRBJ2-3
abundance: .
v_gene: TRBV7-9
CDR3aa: CASSLQESPDTQYF
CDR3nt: TGTGCCAGCAGCTTACAGGAAAGCCCAGATACGCAGTATTTT

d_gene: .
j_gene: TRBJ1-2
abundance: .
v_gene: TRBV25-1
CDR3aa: CASISSNYGYTF
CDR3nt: TGTGCCAGCATATCTTCTAACTATGGCTACACCTTC

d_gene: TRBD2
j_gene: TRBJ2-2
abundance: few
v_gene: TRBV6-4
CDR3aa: CASSEASGNTGELFF
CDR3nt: TGTGCCAGCAGTGAGGCTAGCGGGAACACCGGGGAGCTGTTTTTT

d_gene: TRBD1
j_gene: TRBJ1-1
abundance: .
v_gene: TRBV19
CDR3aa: CASSKQGAGTEAFF
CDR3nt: TGTGCCAGTAGTAAACAGGGGGCGGGAACTGAAGCTTTCTTT

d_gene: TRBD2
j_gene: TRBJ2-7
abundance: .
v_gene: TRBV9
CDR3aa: CASSRGFSGRDDEQYF
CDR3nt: TGTGCCAGCTCCCGAGGGTTTAGCGGGAGGGACGACGAGCAGTACTTC

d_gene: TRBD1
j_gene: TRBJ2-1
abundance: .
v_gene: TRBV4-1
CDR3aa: CASSQGGQGSYNEQFF
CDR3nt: TGCGCCAGCAGCCAAGGGGGACAGGGGTCCTACAATGAGCAGTTCTTC